These 20 T cell receptor beta chains were all obtained from the same sample, sequenced in a study of blood T cell repertoires in COVID-19. Here immunoSEQ multiplex PCR was the method, and the copy in TCRdb shows in-frame clones only, minus some. The sample yields 300,000 or so clones, 80% to 90% seen once. Material: peripheral blood. Receptor source: a woman aged 40 to 49 with acute or convalescent COVID-19.

The chain uses TRBV7-2 and TRBJ1-2; no definite D call. CDR1 is SGHTA, CDR2 FQGNSA, per germline. The V gene lost 0 bases and the J gene lost 6 bases, with 11 bases spanning the gap. The CDR3 consists of 14 residues. The DNA for the CDR3 is TGTGCCAGCAGCTTAGCCGGGATCAAAGATGGCTACACCTTC. Its translation is CASSLAGIKDGYTF.

The chain combines TRBV6-4 with TRBJ2-1, with D possibly matching TRBD2 (7 bases). V dropped 0 bases and J dropped 2 bases, with 8 bases sitting between them. Looked up from germline, CDR1 is MRHNA and CDR2 is SNTAGT. The CDR3 has 15 residues. The CDR3, as DNA: TGTGCCAGCAGTGACTCAGGGGGGGCCTACAATGAGCAGTTCTTC. Its protein product is CASSDSGGAYNEQFF.

The sample holds one count of this clone. The CDR3 DNA sequence: TGTGCCAGTAGTAGCAGACAGGGTCTCGGGCAGCCCCAGCATTTT. Its translation is CASSSRQGLGQPQHF. The rearrangement joins TRBV19 to TRBJ1-5, with 7 positions matching TRBD1. CDR3 length: 15 residues. Trimming at V came to 4 bases and at J to 7 bases, leaving 10 bases not matched to a gene. Germline V gene sequence: CDR1 LNHDA, CDR2 SQIVND (reference sequence). Full variable domain (outside the CDR3, taken from reference TRBV19 and TRBJ1-5): DGGITQSPKYLFRKEGQNVTLSCEQNLNHDAMYWYRQDPGQGLRLIYYSQIVNDFQKGDIAEGYSVSREKKESFPLTVTSAQKNPTAFYLCASSSRQGLGQPQHFGDGTRLSIL.

CDR3 bases: TGCAGTGCTAGTGCGACAGGGGTCCTTAATTCACCCCTCCACTTT. It codes for CSASATGVLNSPLHF. This chain connects TRBV20-1 to TRBJ1-6; 8 nucleotides align to TRBD1. Germline CDR1 reads DFQATT; CDR2 reads SNEGSKA (reference sequence). The CDR3 runs to 15 residues. Trimming cost V 3 bases and J 6 bases; bases outside gene matches: 7.

The table lists this clone with a count of one. The chain combines TRBV11-3 with TRBJ2-1; 7 bases agree with TRBD1. Looked up from germline, CDR1 is SGHNT and CDR2 is YENEEA. The CDR3 loop spans 16 amino acids. Trimming cost V 1 base and J 1 base; bases outside gene matches: 4. The CDR3 is CASSLVGTVSYNEQFF. The CDR3 DNA sequence: TGTGCCAGCAGCTTAGTGGGGACAGTTTCCTACAATGAGCAGTTCTTC.

This clone was picked up a small number of times. V and J are TRBV6-5 and TRBJ2-2, with a weak D call TRBD2 (6 bases). CDR1 MNHEY and CDR2 SVGAGI come from the germline V gene. CDR3 size: 15 residues. V lost 4 bases, J lost 10 bases, and 19 bases lay in between. This CDR3 is CASSSELAGFAELFF. CDR3 nucleotides: TGTGCCAGCAGTTCCGAACTCGCGGGGTTCGCGGAGCTGTTTTTT.

The rearrangement uses TRBV9 and TRBJ1-1; no firm D call. Germline-derived CDR1 and CDR2 are SGDLS and YYNGEE. The V end lost 1 base, the J end lost 1 base, and 8 bases lay between the germline ends. The CDR3 totals 14 residues. The CDR3 is CASSVQTSNTEAFF. CDR3 DNA: TGTGCCAGCAGCGTACAAACTTCGAACACTGAAGCTTTCTTT.

This clone was seen only a few times. This sequence joins TRBV27 and TRBJ1-1, with 11 bases matching TRBD1. The CDR3 is made up of 13 amino acids. V gave up 4 bases and J gave up 5 bases; unmatched junction bases: 0. Per the germline V gene, CDR1 is MNHEY and CDR2 is SMNVEV (reference sequence). CDR3 sequence reads: CASSWDRGTEAFF. The CDR3 DNA reads TGTGCCAGCAGTTGGGACAGGGGGACTGAAGCTTTCTTT.

J is TRBJ2-1 and V is TRBV9; 9 bases match TRBD2. CDR3 length: 17 amino acids. CDR1 is SGDLS and CDR2 is YYNGEE in the germline V gene. After removal of 4 bases from V and 4 bases from J, the junction contained 12 bases not matched to a gene. The CDR3 region has the DNA TGTGCCAGCAGCTTCCGGGGAGGACTAGCGTCATACAATGAGCAGTTCTTC. Its translation: CASSFRGGLASYNEQFF.

V is TRBV6-5 and J is TRBJ1-5; D is unresolved. The CDR3 extends over 14 amino acids. The germline CDR1 and CDR2 sequences are MNHEY and SVGAGI. The ends were cut back, 0 bases at V and 9 bases at J, with 12 bases in the middle. In nucleotides, the CDR3 is TGTGCCAGCAGTTACTCACGAGGGAGAAGGCCCCAGCATTTT. It encodes CASSYSRGRRPQHF.

This chain uses TRBV6-5 with TRBJ1-6; D is ambiguous. V was cut by 0 bases and J by 5 bases, with 11 bases left in between. Per the germline V gene, CDR1 is MNHEY and CDR2 is SVGAGI. This CDR3 is built from 16 residues. CDR3 sequence: CASSYSFIRDNSPLHF. Written as DNA, the CDR3 is TGTGCCAGCAGTTACTCGTTCATCCGGGATAATTCACCCCTCCACTTT.

This chain uses TRBV9 with TRBJ2-2; 8 positions agree with TRBD2. The CDR3 has 13 residues. Germline V gives CDR1 SGDLS, CDR2 YYNGEE. The V and J ends lost 4 bases and 9 bases, in that order; junction bases with no gene match: 5. The CDR3 bases are TGTGCCAGCAGCTCGGCGGGGGGACGGGAGCTGTTTTTT. The encoded protein is CASSSAGGRELFF.

The chain recombines TRBV6-1 with TRBJ1-2, with D perhaps matching TRBD1 (5 bases). Germline V gene data show CDR1 as MNHNS and CDR2 as SASEGT. The V end lost 2 bases, the J end lost 3 bases, and 16 bases lay between the germline ends. The CDR3 totals 16 residues. In DNA form, the CDR3 reads TGTGCCAGCAGTGAATTTAGGTCAGGGAAGGACTATGGCTACACCTTC. Translating gives CASSEFRSGKDYGYTF.

The V gene is TRBV5-6, the J gene TRBJ1-3; 7 bases line up with TRBD1. Germline V gives CDR1 SGHDT, CDR2 YYEEEE. V trimming: 2 bases; J trimming: 0 bases; junction bases outside the gene matches: 5. The CDR3 extends over 16 amino acids. For the CDR3, the DNA is TGTGCCAGCAGCTTCGGGACAGTCAGCTCTGGAAACACCATATATTTT. Encoded protein: CASSFGTVSSGNTIYF.

The chain combines TRBV5-6 with TRBJ2-4, with TRBD2 matching over 10 bases. The CDR3 contains 17 residues. V was clipped by 0 bases and J by 8 bases; unmatched bases: 11. The germline V gene has CDR1 SGHDT and CDR2 YYEEEE. Here the CDR3 reads CASSLGQRGGLSDIQYF. In DNA, the CDR3 is TGTGCCAGCAGCTTGGGTCAGCGGGGGGGCCTTTCCGACATTCAGTACTTC.

The count of this clone is one. V is TRBV19 and J is TRBJ2-3; 7 positions match TRBD2. The germline CDR1 and CDR2 sequences are LNHDA and SQIVND (reference sequence). After removal of 5 bases from V and 3 bases from J, the junction contained 11 bases not matched to a gene. This CDR3 region has 16 residues. The CDR3 reads CASSPLYGGRTDTQYF. CDR3 coding DNA: TGTGCCAGTAGTCCTCTGTACGGGGGGAGGACAGATACGCAGTATTTT.

J is TRBJ2-4 and V is TRBV2; TRBD2 is a possible D gene (6 bases). Trimming removed 6 bases from V and 0 bases from J, with 9 bases in between. The germline gives CDR1 SNHLY, CDR2 FYNNEI. This CDR3 is 14 amino acids long. CDR3 in DNA: TGTGCCAGCAGAGAGGGACTAGCCAAAAACATTCAGTACTTC. Translation gives CASREGLAKNIQYF.

V usage is TRBV6-6 and J usage is TRBJ2-5; D might be TRBD1 (6 bases). V lost 2 bases to trimming and J lost 5 bases, with 12 bases between them. The germline gives CDR1 MNHNY, CDR2 SVGAGI (reference sequence). The CDR3 loop spans 14 amino acids. Written as DNA, the CDR3 is TGTGCCAGCAGTTACGGGGGCCCCCGGGAGACCCAGTACTTC. Its protein is CASSYGGPRETQYF.

The chain recombines TRBV3-1 (or the pseudogene TRBV3-2) with TRBJ1-2; the match to TRBD1 covers 8 bases. The CDR3 has 11 residues. Germline CDR1 and CDR2: LGHDT and YNNKEL (reference sequence). Unmatched junction bases numbered 0, after V lost 4 bases and J lost 8 bases. Here the CDR3 DNA reads TGTGCCAGCAGCCCAGGGGGCGGCTACACCTTC. It specifies CASSPGGGYTF.

This clone appeared a single time. CDR3 coding DNA: TGTGCCAGCAGCCTGACAGGGAGGAGTGAAAAACTGTTTTTT. Translation: CASSLTGRSEKLFF. The rearrangement uses TRBV6-4 and TRBJ1-4, with TRBD1 matching 7 bases. Germline V lookup: CDR1 MRHNA, CDR2 SNTAGT. The CDR3 is 14 residues long. The J segment lost 7 bases and the V segment lost 6 bases, leaving 8 bases of the junction unmatched.